The 12 T cell receptor beta chains presented below share a single source sample, sequenced in a study of shared clonotypes between healthy human individuals. The assay was immunoSEQ multiplex PCR, and TCRdb's table has in-frame clones only and misses some. The data show about 2.4 million clones, with 90% to 95% seen just once and 0.11% to 0.15% held by the top ten. The sample taken for sequencing was naive CD4+ T cells sorted from blood. Subset in this sample: CD45RA+ positively selected. The origin of the receptors is a man aged 18 to 35 in good health.

The chain joins TRBV7-8 to TRBJ1-3; TRBD1 aligns across 7 bases. CDR3 size: 13 residues. V lost 4 bases and J lost 4; bases outside the gene matches: 1. In germline, CDR1 is SGHVS, CDR2 FQNEAQ. CDR3 sequence: CASSSGQGNTIYF. As DNA, the CDR3 is TGTGCCAGCAGCTCGGGACAGGGAAACACCATATATTTT.

The chain uses TRBV7-2 and TRBJ2-2; 7 bases are shared with TRBD2. This CDR3 is 16 amino acids long. Trimming cost V 7 bases and J 5 bases; bases outside gene matches: 13. Germline-derived CDR1 and CDR2 are SGHTA and FQGNSA. The CDR3 loop is CASTRGGGSLTGELFF. CDR3 sequence (DNA): TGTGCCAGCACCCGGGGCGGCGGGAGTCTGACCGGGGAGCTGTTTTTT.

This chain links TRBV5-1 with TRBJ2-1, with TRBD2 matching 11 bases. Germline V gene data show CDR1 as SGHRS and CDR2 as YFSETQ. J gave up 0 bases and V 0 bases, and 8 bases lay outside the gene matches. CDR3 length equals 19 residues. The DNA of the CDR3 is TGCGCCAGCAGCTTGGTTTTGGTAGCGGGAGGGAGCTCCTACAATGAGCAGTTCTTC. Protein product: CASSLVLVAGGSSYNEQFF.

The chain combines TRBV18 with TRBJ1-1; D is undetermined. Trimming pared 3 bases from V and 3 bases from J, leaving 8 bases between. CDR1 is KGHSH, CDR2 LQKENI, per germline. The length of the CDR3 is 13 residues. The CDR3 DNA is TGTGCCAGCTCACCGGTAAGGGACACTGAAGCTTTCTTT. Translation gives CASSPVRDTEAFF.

About this clone: Other DNA sequences of this sample code for an identical CDR3. The chain recombines TRBV18 with TRBJ2-5; TRBD2 agrees at 9 bases. The J segment lost 5 bases and the V segment lost 0 bases, leaving 4 bases of the junction unmatched. Per germline, CDR1 KGHSH and CDR2 LQKENI. CDR3 size: 15 residues. DNA for the CDR3: TGTGCCAGCTCACCACCGGGACTAGCCGGGGAGACCCAGTACTTC. It codes for CASSPPGLAGETQYF.

The rearrangement joins TRBV6-5 to TRBJ2-5; D possibly matches TRBD1 or TRBD2 (5 bases each). The J call may not be correct, given that the DNA end is closer to TRBJ2-7. Per the germline V gene, CDR1 is MNHEY and CDR2 is SVGAGI. The CDR3 runs 15 residues. The CDR3 sequence is CASASTQGRNYEQYF. CDR3 nucleotide sequence: TGTGCCAGCGCCTCGACCCAGGGACGAAACTACGAGCAGTACTTC.

The gene calls are TRBV5-4 and TRBJ2-1; D perhaps matches TRBD1 (6 bases). Between the trimmed V and J ends, which lost 5 bases and 5 bases, there was a span of 20 bases. The CDR3 consists of 16 residues. Per the germline V gene, CDR1 is SGHNT and CDR2 is YYREEE (reference sequence). CDR3 nucleotides: TGTGCCAGCAGGCACGTCAGTCAGGGGACAAACAATGAGCAGTTCTTC. Protein sequence: CASRHVSQGTNNEQFF.

The chain carries TRBV10-3 and TRBJ2-4; a weak D match, TRBD1 (6 bases). Trimming pared 5 bases from V and 4 bases from J, leaving 15 bases between. Germline CDR1 is ENHRY and CDR2 is SYGVKD. The CDR3 is made up of 15 amino acids. CDR3 in DNA: TGTGCCATCAGTCCAGGGGTCGATGGTAAAAACATTCAGTACTTC. Translated: CAISPGVDGKNIQYF.

The chain carries TRBV28 and TRBJ1-3, with D possibly matching TRBD1 (5 bases). The CDR3 runs 15 residues. The germline V and J ends were trimmed by 4 bases and 0 bases, with 10 bases remaining between them. Germline V lookup: CDR1 MDHEN, CDR2 SYDVKM. CDR3 DNA sequence: TGTGCCAGCAGTTCGACAGTGTTCTCTGGAAACACCATATATTTT. It translates to CASSSTVFSGNTIYF.

The J gene is TRBJ2-1, the V gene TRBV7-3; D may match TRBD1 or TRBD2 (5 bases each). The germline V gene encodes CDR1 SGHTA and CDR2 FQGTGA. The length of the CDR3 is 13 residues. V was pared by 5 bases and J by 6 bases, with 11 bases between. The CDR3 region is CASSLGPSNEQFF. CDR3 in DNA: TGTGCCAGCAGCCTGGGACCGAGCAATGAGCAGTTCTTC.

The chain has TRBV2 and TRBJ1-5; D remains unclear. The CDR3 totals 14 residues. Germline CDR1 is SNHLY and CDR2 is FYNNEI. V gave up 4 bases and J gave up 3 bases, with 10 bases separating them. This chain's CDR3 is CASSAISLNQPQHF. In nucleotides, the CDR3 is TGTGCCAGCAGTGCTATCTCGCTCAATCAGCCCCAGCATTTT.

This clone has just one count. This chain joins TRBV6-5 and TRBJ1-2; TRBD1 matches at 8 bases. Germline V gene lookup returns CDR1 MNHEY and CDR2 SVGAGI. The CDR3 extends over 14 amino acids. The V and J ends lost 7 bases and 4 bases, in that order; junction bases with no gene match: 8. CDR3 in amino acids: CASTATGGVYGYTF. For the CDR3, the DNA is TGTGCCAGCACTGCAACAGGGGGGGTCTATGGCTACACCTTC.